A single TCR beta chain is shown here with its context. A read error is possible here, since a much larger clone lies one base away. This entry belongs to a study of regulatory T cells in long-lasting Graves disease. The CDR3 contains 17 residues. Assembly of TCR beta libraries relied on iRepertoire HTBI primers together with Arm-PCR of CDR3 regions. TCRdb independently ran MiXCR on the multiplex PCR reads; one entry per CDR3 protein. The data show fewer than 450,000 distinct CDR3 sequences, around 20% seen once. The sample's time point: persistent/refractory GD, antithyroid drugs over 5 years with positive TRAb. PBMC RNA was the source of the TCR library.

The rearrangement joins TRBV3-2 to TRBJ1-1; TRBD1 reflects the table's D call only, with no check against the DNA. TRBV3-2 is annotated as a pseudogene. The sequencing used peripheral blood mononuclear cells (PBMCs), collected when the disease was refractory, from a patient treated with antithyroid drugs. The receptor comes from a female donor with Graves disease. CDR3 region: CASSRDSPGRGGTGAFF. The DNA for the CDR3 is TGTGCCAGCAGCCGGGACAGTCCGGGTAGGGGCGGCACTGGAGCTTTCTTT.